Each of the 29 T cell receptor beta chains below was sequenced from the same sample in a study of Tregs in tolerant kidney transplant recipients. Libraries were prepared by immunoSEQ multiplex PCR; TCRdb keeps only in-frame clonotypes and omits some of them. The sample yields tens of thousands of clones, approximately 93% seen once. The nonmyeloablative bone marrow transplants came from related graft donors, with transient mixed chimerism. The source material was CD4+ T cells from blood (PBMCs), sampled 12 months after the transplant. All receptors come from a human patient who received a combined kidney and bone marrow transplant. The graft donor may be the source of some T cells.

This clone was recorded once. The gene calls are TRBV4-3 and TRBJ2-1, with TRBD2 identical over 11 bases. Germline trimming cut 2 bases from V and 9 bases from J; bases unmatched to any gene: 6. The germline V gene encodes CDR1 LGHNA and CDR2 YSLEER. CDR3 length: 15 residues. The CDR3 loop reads CASSQLAGGPGEQFF. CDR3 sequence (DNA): TGCGCCAGCAGCCAATTAGCGGGAGGGCCCGGTGAGCAGTTCTTC.

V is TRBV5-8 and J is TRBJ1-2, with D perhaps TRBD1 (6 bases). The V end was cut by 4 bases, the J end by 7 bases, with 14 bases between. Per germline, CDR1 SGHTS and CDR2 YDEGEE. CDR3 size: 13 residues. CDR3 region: CASSHTGIRGYTF. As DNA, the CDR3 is TGTGCCAGCAGCCATACAGGGATTCGTGGCTACACCTTC. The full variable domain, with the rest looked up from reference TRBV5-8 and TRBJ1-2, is EAGVTQSPTHLIKTRGQQATLRCSPISGHTSVYWYQQALGLGLQFLLWYDEGEERNRGNFPPRFSGRQFPNYSSELNVNALELEDSALYLCASSHTGIRGYTFGSGTRLTVV.

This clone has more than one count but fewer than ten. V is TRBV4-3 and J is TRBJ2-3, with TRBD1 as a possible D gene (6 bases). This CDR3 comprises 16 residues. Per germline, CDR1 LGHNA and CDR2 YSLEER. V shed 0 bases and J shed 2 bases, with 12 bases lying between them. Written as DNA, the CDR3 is TGCGCCAGCAGCCAAGATTGGGACATAGACACAGATACGCAGTATTTT. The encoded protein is CASSQDWDIDTDTQYF.

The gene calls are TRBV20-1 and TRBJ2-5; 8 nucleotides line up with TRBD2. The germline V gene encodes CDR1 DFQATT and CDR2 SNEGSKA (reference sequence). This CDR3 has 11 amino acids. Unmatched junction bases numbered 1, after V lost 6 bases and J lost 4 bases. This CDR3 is CSAGTRETQYF. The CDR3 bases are TGCAGTGCCGGGACTAGAGAGACCCAGTACTTC.

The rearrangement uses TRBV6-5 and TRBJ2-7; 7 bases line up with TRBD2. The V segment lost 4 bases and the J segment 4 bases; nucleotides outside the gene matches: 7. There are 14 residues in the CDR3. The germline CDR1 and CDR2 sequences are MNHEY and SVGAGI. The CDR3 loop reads CASSLTGGLYEQYF. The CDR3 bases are TGTGCCAGCAGTTTAACCGGGGGACTATACGAGCAGTACTTC.

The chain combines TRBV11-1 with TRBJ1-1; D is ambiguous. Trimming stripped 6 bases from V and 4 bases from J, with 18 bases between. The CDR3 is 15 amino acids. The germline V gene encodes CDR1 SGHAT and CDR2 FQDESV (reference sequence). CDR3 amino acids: CASSRTPGGGTEAFF. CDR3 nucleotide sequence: TGTGCCAGCAGTAGGACGCCCGGAGGAGGCACTGAAGCTTTCTTT.

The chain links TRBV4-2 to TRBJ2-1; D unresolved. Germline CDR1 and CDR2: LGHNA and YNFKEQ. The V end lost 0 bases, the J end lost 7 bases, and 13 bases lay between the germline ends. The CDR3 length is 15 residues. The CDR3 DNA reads TGTGCCAGCAGCCAAGAGCTTAGTCAACCAAATGAGCAGTTCTTC. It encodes CASSQELSQPNEQFF.

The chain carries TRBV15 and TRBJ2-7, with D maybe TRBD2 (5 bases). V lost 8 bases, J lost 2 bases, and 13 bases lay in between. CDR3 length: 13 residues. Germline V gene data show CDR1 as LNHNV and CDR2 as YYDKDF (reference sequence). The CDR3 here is CATGTGVTYEQYF. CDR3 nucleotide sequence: TGTGCCACCGGAACCGGGGTTACCTACGAGCAGTACTTC.

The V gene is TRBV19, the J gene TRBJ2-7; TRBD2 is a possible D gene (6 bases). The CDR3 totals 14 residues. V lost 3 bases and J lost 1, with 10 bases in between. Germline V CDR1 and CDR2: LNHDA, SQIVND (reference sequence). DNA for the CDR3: TGTGCCAGTAGTATTGGGCGGGGATCCTACGAGCAGTACTTC. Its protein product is CASSIGRGSYEQYF.

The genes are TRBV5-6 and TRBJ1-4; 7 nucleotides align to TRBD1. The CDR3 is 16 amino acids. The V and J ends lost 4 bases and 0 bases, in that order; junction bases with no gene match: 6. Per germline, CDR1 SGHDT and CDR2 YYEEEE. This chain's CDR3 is CASSPGQFATNEKLFF. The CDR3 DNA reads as TGTGCCAGCAGCCCGGGACAGTTTGCAACTAATGAAAAACTGTTTTTT.

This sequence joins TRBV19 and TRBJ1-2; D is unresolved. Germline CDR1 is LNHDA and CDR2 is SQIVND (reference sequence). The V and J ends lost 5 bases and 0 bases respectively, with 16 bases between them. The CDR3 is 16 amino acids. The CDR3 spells CASSSHGVIANYGYTF. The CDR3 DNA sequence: TGTGCCAGTAGTTCCCACGGGGTCATAGCTAACTATGGCTACACCTTC.

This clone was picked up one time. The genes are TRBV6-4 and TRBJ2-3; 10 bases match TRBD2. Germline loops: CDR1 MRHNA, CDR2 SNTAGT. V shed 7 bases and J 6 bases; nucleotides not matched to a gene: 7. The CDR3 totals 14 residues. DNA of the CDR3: TGTGCCAGCAAGCCTAGCGGGGGCATGGATACGCAGTATTTT. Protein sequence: CASKPSGGMDTQYF.

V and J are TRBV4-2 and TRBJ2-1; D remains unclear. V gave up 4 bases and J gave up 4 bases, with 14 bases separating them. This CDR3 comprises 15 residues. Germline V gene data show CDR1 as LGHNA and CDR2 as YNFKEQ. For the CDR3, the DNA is TGTGCCAGCAGCCTTTATCCTACCAAATACAATGAGCAGTTCTTC. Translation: CASSLYPTKYNEQFF.

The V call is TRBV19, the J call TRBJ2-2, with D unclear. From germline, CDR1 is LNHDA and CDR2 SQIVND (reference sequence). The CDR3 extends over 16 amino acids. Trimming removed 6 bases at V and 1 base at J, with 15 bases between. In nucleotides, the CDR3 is TGTGCCAGTAGCGACTCCCGAGCTTTGAACACCGGGGAGCTGTTTTTT. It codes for CASSDSRALNTGELFF.

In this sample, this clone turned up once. CDR3 loop: CASALGQGFSLGYTF. The DNA for the CDR3 is TGTGCCAGCGCCCTGGGACAGGGTTTTTCTCTTGGCTACACCTTC. The chain recombines TRBV28 with TRBJ1-2; 9 bases are a match to TRBD1. The V segment lost 8 bases and the J segment 7 bases; nucleotides outside the gene matches: 14. The V gene's germline CDR1 is MDHEN and CDR2 SYDVKM. The CDR3 runs 15 residues.

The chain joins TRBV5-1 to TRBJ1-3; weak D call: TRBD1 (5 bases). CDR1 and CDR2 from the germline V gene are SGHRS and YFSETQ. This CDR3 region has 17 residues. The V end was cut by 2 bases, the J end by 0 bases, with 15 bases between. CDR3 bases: TGCGCCAGCAGCTTTGAGGGGAGGGCCCGCTCTGGAAACACCATATATTTT. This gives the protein CASSFEGRARSGNTIYF.

The CDR3 region has the DNA TGTGCCAGCAGCCCAGTAGGGTCGGGGAACTATGGCTACACCTTC. The encoded protein is CASSPVGSGNYGYTF. The rearrangement uses TRBV11-1 and TRBJ1-2; D gene ambiguous. V shed 5 bases and J shed 2 bases, with 15 bases lying between them. The CDR3 runs to 15 residues. CDR1 is SGHAT and CDR2 is FQDESV in the germline V gene (reference sequence).

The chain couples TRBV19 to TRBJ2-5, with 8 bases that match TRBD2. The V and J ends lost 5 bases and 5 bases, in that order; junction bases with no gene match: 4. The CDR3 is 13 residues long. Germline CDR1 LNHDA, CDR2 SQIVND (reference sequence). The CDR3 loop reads CASSRAGGETQYF. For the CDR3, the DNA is TGTGCCAGTAGTCGTGCGGGGGGCGAGACCCAGTACTTC. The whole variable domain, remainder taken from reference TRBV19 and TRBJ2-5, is DGGITQSPKYLFRKEGQNVTLSCEQNLNHDAMYWYRQDPGQGLRLIYYSQIVNDFQKGDIAEGYSVSREKKESFPLTVTSAQKNPTAFYLCASSRAGGETQYFGPGTRLLVL.

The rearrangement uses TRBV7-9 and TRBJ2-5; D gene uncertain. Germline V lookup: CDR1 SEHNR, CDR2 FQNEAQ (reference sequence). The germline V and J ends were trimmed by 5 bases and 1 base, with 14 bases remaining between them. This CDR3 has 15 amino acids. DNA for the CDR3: TGTGCCAGCAGCCCCAGCCGGGTCGGCCAAGAGACCCAGTACTTC. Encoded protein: CASSPSRVGQETQYF.

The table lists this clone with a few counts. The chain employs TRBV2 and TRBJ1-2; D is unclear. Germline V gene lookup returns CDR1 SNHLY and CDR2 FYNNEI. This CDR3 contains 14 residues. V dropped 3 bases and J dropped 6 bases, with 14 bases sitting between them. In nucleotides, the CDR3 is TGTGCCAGCAGTGATCCCGCAGGATTGGATGGCTACACCTTC. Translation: CASSDPAGLDGYTF.

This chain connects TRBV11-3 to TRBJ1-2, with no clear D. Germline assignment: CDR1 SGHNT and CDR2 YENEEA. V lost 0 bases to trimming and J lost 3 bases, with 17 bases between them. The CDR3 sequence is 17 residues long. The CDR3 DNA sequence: TGTGCCAGCAGCTTAGACTCAATTAGGGCGGGGTACTATGGCTACACCTTC. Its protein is CASSLDSIRAGYYGYTF.

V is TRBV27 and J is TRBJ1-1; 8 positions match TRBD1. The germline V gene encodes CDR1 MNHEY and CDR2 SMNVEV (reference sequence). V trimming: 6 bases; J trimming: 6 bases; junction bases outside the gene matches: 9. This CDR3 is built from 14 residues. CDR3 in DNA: TGTGCCAGCAGATACGACAGGGGAGGTGCTGAAGCTTTCTTT. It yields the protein CASRYDRGGAEAFF.

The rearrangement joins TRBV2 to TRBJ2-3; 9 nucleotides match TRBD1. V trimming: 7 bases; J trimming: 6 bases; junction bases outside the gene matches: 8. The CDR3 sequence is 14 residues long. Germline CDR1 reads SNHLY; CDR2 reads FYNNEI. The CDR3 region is CASKMDRGEDTQYF. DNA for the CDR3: TGTGCCAGCAAGATGGACAGGGGAGAGGATACGCAGTATTTT.

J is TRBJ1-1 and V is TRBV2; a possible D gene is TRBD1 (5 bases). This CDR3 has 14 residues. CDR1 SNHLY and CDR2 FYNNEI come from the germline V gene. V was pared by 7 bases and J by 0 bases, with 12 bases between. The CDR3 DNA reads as TGTGCCAGCACCCAGGGAGGCATGAACACTGAAGCTTTCTTT. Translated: CASTQGGMNTEAFF.

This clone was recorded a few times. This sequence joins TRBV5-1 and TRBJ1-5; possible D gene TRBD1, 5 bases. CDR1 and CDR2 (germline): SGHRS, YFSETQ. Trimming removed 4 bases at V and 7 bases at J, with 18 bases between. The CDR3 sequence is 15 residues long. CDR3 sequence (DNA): TGCGCCAGCAGCCTGGAGTGGGGCGGTCAACAGCCCCAGCATTTT. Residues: CASSLEWGGQQPQHF.

CDR3 loop: CASSQVGDPSYEQYF. CDR3 nucleotide sequence: TGTGCCAGCAGCCAAGTAGGGGATCCCTCCTACGAGCAGTACTTC. The gene calls are TRBV4-2 and TRBJ2-7, with D possibly TRBD1 on 5 matching bases. The CDR3 length is 15 residues. Trimming stripped 1 base from V and 0 bases from J, with 10 bases between. Germline V CDR1 and CDR2: LGHNA, YNFKEQ.

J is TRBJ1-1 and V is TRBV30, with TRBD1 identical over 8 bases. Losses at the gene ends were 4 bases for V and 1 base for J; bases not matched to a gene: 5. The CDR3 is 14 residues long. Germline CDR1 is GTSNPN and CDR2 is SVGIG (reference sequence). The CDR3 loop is CAWTPGTGNTEAFF. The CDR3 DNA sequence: TGTGCCTGGACCCCAGGGACAGGGAACACTGAAGCTTTCTTT.

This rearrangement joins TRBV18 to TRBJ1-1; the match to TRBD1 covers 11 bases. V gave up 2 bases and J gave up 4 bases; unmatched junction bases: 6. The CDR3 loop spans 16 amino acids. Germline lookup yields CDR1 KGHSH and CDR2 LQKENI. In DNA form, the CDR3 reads TGTGCCAGCTCACCATACGAAGGGACAGGGGGCACTGAAGCTTTCTTT. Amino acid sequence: CASSPYEGTGGTEAFF.

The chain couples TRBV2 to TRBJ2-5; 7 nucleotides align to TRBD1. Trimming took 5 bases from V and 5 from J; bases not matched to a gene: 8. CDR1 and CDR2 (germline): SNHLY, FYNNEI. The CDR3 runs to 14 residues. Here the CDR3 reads CASSPRQGKETQYF. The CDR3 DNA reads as TGTGCCAGCAGTCCTAGACAGGGCAAGGAGACCCAGTACTTC. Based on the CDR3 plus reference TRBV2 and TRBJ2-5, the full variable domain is EPEVTQTPSHQVTQMGQEVILRCVPISNHLYFYWYRQILGQKVEFLVSFYNNEISEKSEIFDDQFSVERPDGSNFTLKIRSTKLEDSAMYFCASSPRQGKETQYFGPGTRLLVL.